The 26 T cell receptor beta chains reported below all come from one sample, sequenced in a study of cytomegalovirus exposure and HLA in healthy donors. Amplification used 60 Vbeta primers and 13 Jbeta primers. Generated by immunoSEQ multiplex PCR, the TCRdb table keeps only in-frame clones and is missing some. The repertoire holds 200,000 to 250,000 clones, with about four fifths as singletons. Sequencing input: PBMCs. These receptors were obtained from a middle-aged woman in good health and CMV-seropositive.

The chain combines TRBV19 with TRBJ1-1, with 7 bases identical to TRBD1. The CDR3 is made up of 14 amino acids. Germline V gene lookup returns CDR1 LNHDA and CDR2 SQIVND (reference sequence). Germline trimming cut 7 bases from V and 4 bases from J; bases unmatched to any gene: 9. The CDR3 spells CASTPGGIPTEAFF. DNA of the CDR3: TGTGCCAGTACCCCAGGGGGTATTCCCACTGAAGCTTTCTTT. Full variable domain (remainder filled in from reference TRBV19 and TRBJ1-1): DGGITQSPKYLFRKEGQNVTLSCEQNLNHDAMYWYRQDPGQGLRLIYYSQIVNDFQKGDIAEGYSVSREKKESFPLTVTSAQKNPTAFYLCASTPGGIPTEAFFGQGTRLTVV.

The gene calls are TRBV18 and TRBJ2-7, with a possible D match to TRBD2 (6 bases). The germline CDR1 and CDR2 sequences are KGHSH and LQKENI. Trimming cost V 3 bases and J 4 bases, with 13 bases left between them. The CDR3 has 14 amino acids. The CDR3: CASSPGTLIYEQYF. Here the CDR3 DNA reads TGTGCCAGCTCACCTGGGACTCTCATATACGAGCAGTACTTC.

The rearrangement links TRBV4-3 to TRBJ2-5, with a tentative D call TRBD1 (6 bases). There are 14 residues in the CDR3. The germline V and J ends were trimmed by 3 bases and 1 base, with 9 bases remaining between them. CDR1 is LGHNA and CDR2 is YSLEER in the germline V gene. The CDR3 DNA reads as TGCGCCAGCAGCCACATGGGGGCCCAAGAGACCCAGTACTTC. As protein: CASSHMGAQETQYF.

This chain uses TRBV19 with TRBJ1-3; 9 bases fit TRBD1. Germline V CDR1 and CDR2: LNHDA, SQIVND (reference sequence). This CDR3 has 15 amino acids. The V and J ends lost 8 bases and 0 bases, in that order; junction bases with no gene match: 5. CDR3 loop: CASGGQGNSGNTIYF. CDR3 DNA: TGTGCCAGTGGGGGACAGGGAAACTCTGGAAACACCATATATTTT.

The chain joins TRBV7-3 to TRBJ2-7; maybe TRBD2 (6 bases). The CDR3 is 15 residues long. The germline CDR1 and CDR2 sequences are SGHTA and FQGTGA. Deletions cut 2 bases from V and 0 bases from J, with 11 bases between. CDR3 DNA: TGTGCCAGCAGCTTATTTGCGACTAGCTCCTACGAGCAGTACTTC. Amino acids: CASSLFATSSYEQYF.

The rearrangement uses TRBV27 and TRBJ1-2; weak D call: TRBD1 (5 bases). Per germline, CDR1 MNHEY and CDR2 SMNVEV (reference sequence). With 3 bases removed from V and 5 bases from J, the gap between germline ends came to 13 bases. This CDR3 has 14 residues. The CDR3 protein is CASSLADILYGYTF. CDR3 in DNA: TGTGCCAGCAGTTTGGCGGACATCCTTTATGGCTACACCTTC.

The CDR3 region has the DNA TGTGCCAGCAGCTTAGCGGGGGGGCTTAATTCACCCCTCCACTTT. Translated: CASSLAGGLNSPLHF. V usage is TRBV7-9 and J usage is TRBJ1-6, with D perhaps matching TRBD1 (6 bases). This CDR3 is 15 amino acids long. Germline V gives CDR1 SEHNR, CDR2 FQNEAQ (reference sequence). V lost 0 bases, J lost 6 bases, and 9 bases lay in between.

The table lists this clone with a few counts. V and J are TRBV28 and TRBJ2-5, with no clear D. The V gene's germline CDR1 is MDHEN and CDR2 SYDVKM. This CDR3 has 14 amino acids. Trimming left V 6 bases short and J 3 bases short, with 14 bases between. CDR3: CASSIGGLKETQYF. The CDR3, as DNA: TGTGCCAGCAGCATCGGCGGCTTGAAAGAGACCCAGTACTTC. Based on the CDR3 plus reference TRBV28 and TRBJ2-5, the full variable domain is DVKVTQSSRYLVKRTGEKVFLECVQDMDHENMFWYRQDPGLGLRLIYFSYDVKMKEKGDIPEGYSVSREKKERFSLILESASTNQTSMYLCASSIGGLKETQYFGPGTRLLVL.

This clone was picked up one time. This chain connects TRBV4-3 to TRBJ1-4; D ambiguous. V was shortened by 2 bases and J by 4 bases, with 8 bases between the two germline ends. Germline V CDR1 and CDR2: LGHNA, YSLEER. The CDR3 runs 14 residues. CDR3 residues: CASSQMGSNEKLFF. Written as DNA, the CDR3 is TGCGCCAGCAGCCAAATGGGGAGTAATGAAAAACTGTTTTTT.

V is TRBV18 and J is TRBJ2-1, with TRBD2 identical over 9 bases. CDR3 length: 13 residues. Germline CDR1 KGHSH, CDR2 LQKENI. The ends lost 6 bases at V and 7 bases at J; junction bases unmatched: 4. The CDR3 is CASSLAGGNEQFF. The CDR3 DNA reads TGTGCCAGCTCGCTTGCGGGGGGGAATGAGCAGTTCTTC.

For the CDR3, the DNA is TGTGCCAGCAGCTATGAGACAGGGGGAGTAGAGTACTTC. This gives the protein CASSYETGGVEYF. The chain carries TRBV5-4 and TRBJ2-5; 9 nucleotides line up with TRBD1. The length of the CDR3 is 13 residues. CDR1 is SGHNT and CDR2 is YYREEE in the germline V gene (reference sequence). The V and J ends lost 3 bases and 12 bases, in that order; junction bases with no gene match: 9.

The chain's CDR3 is CASSLSPRTRYTF. CDR3 DNA: TGTGCCAGCAGTTTATCCCCTCGGACTCGCTACACCTTC. The chain combines TRBV27 with TRBJ1-2, with D uncertain. The V gene lost 0 bases and the J gene lost 9 bases, with 11 bases spanning the gap. There are 13 residues in the CDR3. Germline-derived CDR1 and CDR2 are MNHEY and SMNVEV (reference sequence).

The chain links TRBV2 to TRBJ1-5, with D perhaps matching TRBD1 (6 bases). The CDR3 is 14 residues long. V shed 0 bases and J shed 6 bases, with 9 bases lying between them. CDR1 and CDR2 from the germline V gene are SNHLY and FYNNEI. This CDR3 reads CASSEAARGQPQHF. CDR3 DNA sequence: TGTGCCAGCAGTGAAGCAGCCAGGGGTCAGCCCCAGCATTTT.

The V call is TRBV4-3, the J call TRBJ1-2, with a weak D call TRBD1 (5 bases). Germline loops: CDR1 LGHNA, CDR2 YSLEER. The ends were cut back, 0 bases at V and 4 bases at J, with 18 bases in the middle. This CDR3 has 17 amino acids. The CDR3 region has the DNA TGCGCCAGCAGCCAAGAGTGGGCGACAGCATCCTCCTATGGCTACACCTTC. It encodes CASSQEWATASSYGYTF.

The chain employs TRBV19 and TRBJ2-2; perhaps TRBD2 as D (8 bases). CDR3 size: 16 residues. Trimming pared 6 bases from V and 6 bases from J, leaving 20 bases between. Per the germline V gene, CDR1 is LNHDA and CDR2 is SQIVND (reference sequence). CDR3: CASRHSGGGAAGELFF. The DNA of the CDR3 is TGTGCCAGTAGACACTCGGGAGGGGGCGCGGCCGGGGAGCTGTTTTTT. The whole variable domain, remainder taken from reference TRBV19 and TRBJ2-2, is DGGITQSPKYLFRKEGQNVTLSCEQNLNHDAMYWYRQDPGQGLRLIYYSQIVNDFQKGDIAEGYSVSREKKESFPLTVTSAQKNPTAFYLCASRHSGGGAAGELFFGEGSRLTVL.

The chain has TRBV7-9 and TRBJ2-1; 11 bases match TRBD2. The CDR3 has 15 amino acids. Per the germline V gene, CDR1 is SEHNR and CDR2 is FQNEAQ (reference sequence). The ends lost 1 base at V and 7 bases at J; junction bases unmatched: 3. This CDR3 reads CASSLGASGRNEQFF. Here the CDR3 DNA reads TGTGCCAGCAGCTTAGGTGCTAGCGGGAGGAATGAGCAGTTCTTC.

This rearrangement joins TRBV29-1 to TRBJ2-7, with D perhaps matching TRBD1 (5 bases). V was trimmed by 1 base and J by 7 bases, leaving 11 bases between them. Germline V gives CDR1 SQVTM, CDR2 ANQGSEA. The CDR3 totals 12 residues. CDR3 amino acids: CSVEGAGREQYF. As DNA, the CDR3 is TGCAGCGTTGAAGGGGCAGGGCGGGAGCAGTACTTC.

V and J are TRBV2 and TRBJ2-7; 7 nucleotides match TRBD1. Per the germline V gene, CDR1 is SNHLY and CDR2 is FYNNEI. This CDR3 has 12 residues. J was trimmed by 2 bases and V by 6 bases; bases with no gene match: 1. CDR3 DNA sequence: TGTGCCAGCAGCGGGACAGCCTACGAGCAGTACTTC. Translating it yields CASSGTAYEQYF. Looking up the rest from reference TRBV2 and TRBJ2-7 gives the full variable domain: EPEVTQTPSHQVTQMGQEVILRCVPISNHLYFYWYRQILGQKVEFLVSFYNNEISEKSEIFDDQFSVERPDGSNFTLKIRSTKLEDSAMYFCASSGTAYEQYFGPGTRLTVT.

The chain joins TRBV4-3 to TRBJ2-3, with TRBD2 matching over 7 bases. The V gene's germline CDR1 is LGHNA and CDR2 YSLEER. The length of the CDR3 is 13 residues. V shed 4 bases, J shed 10 bases, and the junction held 8 bases outside the gene matches. CDR3 sequence reads: CASSPFRLAAQYF. The CDR3 region has the DNA TGCGCCAGCAGCCCCTTTAGACTAGCAGCGCAGTATTTT.

This sequence joins TRBV7-9 and TRBJ1-3; unclear D gene. Germline V lookup: CDR1 SEHNR, CDR2 FQNEAQ (reference sequence). There are 18 residues in the CDR3. Trimming took 5 bases from V and 2 from J, leaving 22 bases between them. CDR3 bases: TGTGCCAGCAGCCCCTACTCTGAGCCCGAAACGACTGGAAACACCATATATTTT. This gives the protein CASSPYSEPETTGNTIYF.

The V call is TRBV9, the J call TRBJ2-2; D is uncertain. This CDR3 spans 13 amino acids. Looked up from germline, CDR1 is SGDLS and CDR2 is YYNGEE. V was pared by 3 bases and J by 4 bases, with 7 bases between. The CDR3 is CASSGAGTGELFF. CDR3 sequence (DNA): TGTGCCAGCAGCGGCGCAGGCACCGGGGAGCTGTTTTTT. The full variable domain, in which reference TRBV9 and TRBJ2-2 provide the parts outside the CDR3, is DSGVTQTPKHLITATGQRVTLRCSPRSGDLSVYWYQQSLDQGLQFLIQYYNGEERAKGNILERFSAQQFPDLHSELNLSSLELGDSALYFCASSGAGTGELFFGEGSRLTVL.

V usage is TRBV30 and J usage is TRBJ2-1; 10 positions match TRBD2. V lost 0 bases to trimming and J lost 6 bases; unmatched junction nucleotides: 5. The CDR3 is 15 residues long. The germline gives CDR1 GTSNPN, CDR2 SVGIG (reference sequence). CDR3 sequence: CAWSVQRGGPNEQFF. Here the CDR3 DNA reads TGTGCCTGGAGTGTACAGCGGGGGGGCCCCAATGAGCAGTTCTTC.

The chain has TRBV20-1 and TRBJ1-1; D not resolved. V was pared by 5 bases and J by 11 bases, with 15 bases between. This CDR3 spans 11 amino acids. Germline V CDR1 and CDR2: DFQATT, SNEGSKA (reference sequence). CDR3 DNA sequence: TGCAGTGCTTTGGATGGAGGGCGGGCTTTCTTT. It translates to CSALDGGRAFF.

The V and J genes are TRBV10-3 and TRBJ2-7; 9 positions agree with TRBD2. The J segment lost 2 bases and the V segment lost 10 bases, leaving 9 bases of the junction unmatched. Germline V gene data show CDR1 as ENHRY and CDR2 as SYGVKD. There are 14 residues in the CDR3. The chain's CDR3 is CATKVAGGPYEQYF. The CDR3 DNA is TGTGCCACCAAAGTGGCGGGAGGGCCCTACGAGCAGTACTTC.

V gene TRBV4-1 combines with J gene TRBJ2-5; TRBD2 aligns across 8 bases. The germline gives CDR1 MGHRA, CDR2 YSYEKL. After removal of 2 bases from V and 5 bases from J, the junction contained 10 bases not matched to a gene. CDR3 length: 16 amino acids. CDR3 in amino acids: CASSQFSSGRGETQYF. CDR3 nucleotide sequence: TGCGCCAGCAGCCAATTTTCCAGCGGGAGAGGGGAGACCCAGTACTTC.

This chain connects TRBV19 to TRBJ2-4; 7 bases are a match to TRBD2. The V and J ends lost 3 bases and 4 bases, in that order; junction bases with no gene match: 3. Germline loops: CDR1 LNHDA, CDR2 SQIVND (reference sequence). This CDR3 has 14 amino acids. The CDR3 DNA reads as TGTGCCAGTAGTATGTGGGGGGGGAAAAACATTCAGTACTTC. Its protein is CASSMWGGKNIQYF.